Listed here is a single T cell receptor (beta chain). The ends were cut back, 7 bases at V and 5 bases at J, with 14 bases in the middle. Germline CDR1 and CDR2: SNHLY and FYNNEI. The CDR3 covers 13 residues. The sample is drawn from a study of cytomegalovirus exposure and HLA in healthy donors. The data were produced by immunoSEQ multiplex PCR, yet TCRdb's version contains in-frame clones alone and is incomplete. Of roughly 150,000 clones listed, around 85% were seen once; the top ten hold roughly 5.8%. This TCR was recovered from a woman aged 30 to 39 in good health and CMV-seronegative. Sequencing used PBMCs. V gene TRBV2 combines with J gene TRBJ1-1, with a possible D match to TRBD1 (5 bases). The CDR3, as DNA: TGTGCCAGCACCCCACGGGGGGGAACTGAAGCTTTCTTT. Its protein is CASTPRGGTEAFF.